Reported below is one T cell receptor (beta chain). The data stem from a study of blood T cell repertoires in COVID-19. On the study more broadly: T cells, B-cell-depleted T cells, or PBMCs supplied cDNA or gDNA.

In the source study's methods: The assay estimated nucleated cells by amplifying reference gene primers. Clones were read by immunoSEQ multiplex PCR, and TCRdb kept only the in-frame ones, dropping some. V and J calls and clone size are copied from that table; D and trimming were computed from the DNA. The table lists some 180,000 clones, around 86% of them singletons, with over 2% in the top ten. Seattle cases were enrolled at active infection and followed longitudinally. The V and J ends lost 2 bases and 7 bases respectively, with 20 bases between them. The CDR3 is 15 residues long. The germline gives CDR1 SQVTM, CDR2 ANQGSEA.

What was sequenced was peripheral blood. The rearrangement joins TRBV29-1 to TRBJ1-1; D unclear. This clonotype was sampled from a woman aged 80 or over with COVID-19, enrolled during active disease. The CDR3 region has the DNA TGCAGCGTTGAATTACGCCAGCGGCCCACTGGTGAAGCTTTCTTT. Translation: CSVELRQRPTGEAFF.